The table lists the clone carrying this T cell receptor (beta chain) with many counts. The antigen remains undetermined. The time point here: sample taken at primary tumor resection. The input material, whole RNA from tumor, nontumor lung or frozen PBMC, was sequenced unsorted. This record belongs to a study of spatial heterogeneity in lung cancer. MiXCR was run by TCRdb on the 5' RACE reads, yielding one entry per CDR3 protein. The top ten hold roughly 20% of the sample, which has 4,000 to 4,500 distinct CDR3 sequences, 5% to 7% seen once. Study-wide results and caveats: Among tumor T cells, estimated coverage was around 7% for alpha chains and around 13% for beta chains. Tumoral mutation counts were tracked by counts of expanded intratumoral alpha and beta TCRs.

The CDR3 length is 16 residues. V shed 5 bases, J shed 4 bases, and the junction held 11 bases outside the gene matches. The germline CDR1 and CDR2 sequences are SEHNR and FQNEAQ (reference sequence). The sequencing here drew on lung tumor tissue, taken at surgery. This clonotype originated in a male donor with early-stage non-small cell lung cancer. The V and J genes are TRBV7-9 and TRBJ2-1; 7 nucleotides agree with TRBD1. The CDR3 region is CASSENRGQFYNEQFF. CDR3 coding DNA: TGTGCCAGCAGCGAGAATCGGGGACAGTTTTACAATGAGCAGTTCTTC.